This TCR beta chain is drawn from a study of cytomegalovirus exposure and HLA in healthy donors. Overall study findings and caveats: Fewer N-insertions (relative to the approximately 670-donor mean) were reportedly seen in an Asian-associated ancestry cluster in a later analysis. For TCR beta chains, V- and J-gene trimming was later linked to a missense DCLRE1C variant.

Germline CDR1 and CDR2: SGHTS and YDEGEE. The CDR3 loop spans 15 amino acids. The germline V and J ends were trimmed by 4 bases and 0 bases, with 14 bases remaining between them. Worth noting for this clone: Its cognate antigen is unknown.

PCR amplification relied on 60 Vbeta primers (plus 13 Jbeta primers). Libraries were prepared by immunoSEQ multiplex PCR; TCRdb keeps only in-frame clonotypes and omits some of them. The repertoire holds 200,000 to 250,000 clones, with 60% to 85% as singletons. Material: PBMCs. This sequence was found in a man aged 35 to 55 in good health and CMV-seronegative. The chain is built from TRBV5-8 and TRBJ2-7; D is perhaps TRBD2 (6 bases). CDR3 DNA: TGTGCCAGCAGCATCCCCGGGACTCACTCCTACGAGCAGTACTTC. Translation: CASSIPGTHSYEQYF.